The 17 T cell receptor beta chains listed next were all sequenced from one sample in a study of blood T cell repertoires in COVID-19. The data were produced by immunoSEQ multiplex PCR, yet TCRdb's version contains in-frame clones alone and is incomplete. The sample lists roughly 200,000 clones, around 88% occurring once. Material for sequencing was PBMCs or T cells enriched from blood (not recorded which). The receptors shown here come from a middle-aged man with acute COVID-19.

The chain couples TRBV14 to TRBJ2-1; 10 positions match TRBD2. Trimming took 1 base from V and 11 from J; bases not matched to a gene: 8. Germline-derived CDR1 and CDR2 are SGHDN and FVKESK. The CDR3 is 15 residues long. The CDR3 nucleotides are TGTGCCAGCAGCCAAGTTCAAGCGGGAGGGCGCCAGCAGTTCTTC. Amino acid sequence: CASSQVQAGGRQQFF. Full variable domain (outside the CDR3, taken from reference TRBV14 and TRBJ2-1): EAGVTQFPSHSVIEKGQTVTLRCDPISGHDNLYWYRRVMGKEIKFLLHFVKESKQDESGMPNNRFLAERTGGTYSTLKVQPAELEDSGVYFCASSQVQAGGRQQFFGPGTRLTVL.

The chain carries TRBV6-5 and TRBJ2-7, with 11 bases aligning to TRBD2. The V segment lost 6 bases and the J segment 3 bases; nucleotides outside the gene matches: 1. The CDR3 extends over 13 amino acids. Germline V CDR1 and CDR2: MNHEY, SVGAGI. CDR3 nucleotides: TGTGCCAGCAGACTAGCGGGAGTCTACGAGCAGTACTTC. This encodes CASRLAGVYEQYF.

The CDR3 reads CASNERFGPQHF. CDR3 coding DNA: TGTGCCAGTAACGAAAGATTCGGGCCCCAGCATTTT. V gene TRBV19 combines with J gene TRBJ1-5, with no clear D. Germline assignment: CDR1 LNHDA and CDR2 SQIVND (reference sequence). The V end was cut by 7 bases, the J end by 9 bases, with 13 bases between. This CDR3 comprises 12 residues.

The chain employs TRBV7-9 and TRBJ2-7; the D gene is possibly TRBD2 (5 bases). V was trimmed by 6 bases and J by 2 bases, leaving 8 bases between them. The CDR3 extends over 12 amino acids. Per germline, CDR1 SEHNR and CDR2 FQNEAQ (reference sequence). CDR3 residues: CASRTGAYEQYF. The CDR3 region has the DNA TGTGCCAGCAGGACCGGGGCCTACGAGCAGTACTTC.

The rearrangement joins TRBV3-1 (or the pseudogene TRBV3-2) to TRBJ2-7, with 8 bases fitting TRBD2. With V trimmed by 0 bases and J by 4 bases, 8 bases remained unmatched. The CDR3 is made up of 16 amino acids. Germline values: CDR1 LGHDT, CDR2 YNNKEL (reference sequence). For the CDR3, the DNA is TGTGCCAGCAGCCAAGATCTAAGCGGGAGCCTGTACGAGCAGTACTTC. Protein: CASSQDLSGSLYEQYF.

Turning to this clone: Given a far larger clone just one base away, this is likely a sequencing read error. This chain joins TRBV7-2 and TRBJ1-5; D is possibly TRBD1 (6 bases). CDR1 SGHTA and CDR2 FQGNSA come from the germline V gene. The CDR3 contains 14 residues. V dropped 2 bases and J dropped 7 bases, with 12 bases sitting between them. CDR3 nucleotide sequence: TGTGCCAGCAGCTTACGGGGGGGCGAACAGCCCCAGCATTTT. It is translated as CASSLRGGEQPQHF.

J is TRBJ1-1 and V is TRBV19, with 7 nucleotides matching TRBD1. This CDR3 is 16 amino acids long. The germline V gene has CDR1 LNHDA and CDR2 SQIVND (reference sequence). V lost 1 base, J lost 0 bases, and 5 bases stayed unmatched. The CDR3, as DNA: TGTGCCAGTAGTATAGCCGGGACAGTCATGAACACTGAAGCTTTCTTT. Translating gives CASSIAGTVMNTEAFF.

The genes are TRBV27 and TRBJ2-1; 8 bases line up with TRBD2. V trimming: 2 bases; J trimming: 10 bases; junction bases outside the gene matches: 10. Germline V gene lookup returns CDR1 MNHEY and CDR2 SMNVEV (reference sequence). There are 15 residues in the CDR3. CDR3 protein: CASSLGGLVIGEQFF. In nucleotides, the CDR3 is TGTGCCAGCAGTTTAGGGGGACTAGTAATTGGCGAGCAGTTCTTC.

The rearrangement joins TRBV6-1 to TRBJ2-7, with D possibly TRBD1 on 5 matching bases. Germline V gene lookup returns CDR1 MNHNS and CDR2 SASEGT. V was clipped by 0 bases and J by 0 bases, with 6 bases between them. The CDR3 length is 14 residues. CDR3 sequence: CASSEAQGSYEQYF. CDR3 DNA sequence: TGTGCCAGCAGTGAAGCTCAGGGCTCCTACGAGCAGTACTTC.

The chain employs TRBV7-2 and TRBJ2-1; 12 nucleotides align to TRBD2. J was trimmed by 9 bases and V by 6 bases; bases with no gene match: 12. The CDR3 spans 16 residues. CDR1 and CDR2 from the germline V gene are SGHTA and FQGNSA. CDR3 nucleotide sequence: TGTGCCAGCAGACCTACCTGGGCTAGCGGGAGGGGTGAGCAGTTCTTC. Amino acids: CASRPTWASGRGEQFF.

The chain joins TRBV27 to TRBJ1-4; 8 bases map to TRBD1. CDR3 length: 13 amino acids. Trimming cost V 10 bases and J 5 bases; bases outside gene matches: 6. Germline CDR1 is MNHEY and CDR2 is SMNVEV (reference sequence). In DNA form, the CDR3 reads TGTGCCACCACGACAGGGGTGAATGAAAAACTGTTTTTT. Its protein is CATTTGVNEKLFF.

This chain uses TRBV29-1 with TRBJ2-3; no definite D call. The V and J ends lost 7 bases and 0 bases respectively, with 14 bases between them. The length of the CDR3 is 14 residues. CDR1 and CDR2 from the germline V gene are SQVTM and ANQGSEA. The CDR3 DNA follows: TGCAGCGGCTATACAGTCTTTAGCACAGATACGCAGTATTTT. This gives the protein CSGYTVFSTDTQYF.

This clone is a singleton in its sample. The chain employs TRBV7-9 and TRBJ2-2, with D unresolved. V lost 1 base and J lost 3, with 6 bases in between. CDR3 length equals 14 residues. CDR1 and CDR2 from the germline V gene are SEHNR and FQNEAQ (reference sequence). The CDR3 sequence is CASSLVSYTGELFF. The CDR3 nucleotides read TGTGCCAGCAGCTTAGTAAGCTACACCGGGGAGCTGTTTTTT.

This chain links TRBV27 with TRBJ1-1, with D maybe TRBD1 (6 bases). From germline, CDR1 is MNHEY and CDR2 SMNVEV (reference sequence). There are 14 residues in the CDR3. Trimming took off 0 bases at V and 11 bases at J, with 16 bases between the two ends. CDR3 sequence (DNA): TGTGCCAGCAGTTTATCGATGCCAGCAGGGGTGGCTTTCTTT. This sequence encodes CASSLSMPAGVAFF.

The chain joins TRBV28 to TRBJ2-5, with TRBD1 matching over 8 bases. Germline CDR1 reads MDHEN; CDR2 reads SYDVKM. With 6 bases clipped from V and 1 base from J, the junction kept 7 bases outside the gene matches. The CDR3 has 15 amino acids. In nucleotides, the CDR3 is TGTGCCAGCAGACCCGGACAGGGAAGCCAAGAGACCCAGTACTTC. This sequence encodes CASRPGQGSQETQYF.

The V call is TRBV7-2, the J call TRBJ2-7; TRBD2 matches at 11 bases. V lost 1 base, J lost 5 bases, and 10 bases stayed unmatched. The CDR3 covers 17 residues. Germline V gene lookup returns CDR1 SGHTA and CDR2 FQGNSA. CDR3 DNA sequence: TGTGCCAGCAGCTTAGGTAGCGGGAGGGCCCTGGCGGACGAGCAGTACTTC. This translates into CASSLGSGRALADEQYF.

This rearrangement joins TRBV19 to TRBJ2-1, with D tentatively TRBD1 or TRBD2 (5 bases each). Germline CDR1 reads LNHDA; CDR2 reads SQIVND (reference sequence). Trimming removed 4 bases from V and 5 bases from J, with 24 bases in between. This CDR3 has 18 residues. CDR3 nucleotides: TGTGCCAGTAGTAGAGAGGGTAAGCCGGCCCTCAGGGACAATGAGCAGTTCTTC. As protein: CASSREGKPALRDNEQFF.